This TCR beta chain emerged from a study of blood T cell repertoires in COVID-19. Overall study: Sites in the United States, Italy and Spain provided acute and convalescent COVID-19 samples. Sources were T cells, B-cell-depleted T cells, or PBMCs; the material itself was cDNA or gDNA.

Study processing details: Using reference gene primer amplification, nucleated cell counts were estimated. Assay used: immunoSEQ multiplex PCR; TCRdb lists only in-frame clones, some missing. D and trimming come from the DNA, and the V and J calls and clone size come from that table. The repertoire consists of roughly 280,000 clones, with under 90% occurring once and the leading ten covering around 4%. This sequence originates from a man in his 60s with acute or convalescent COVID-19. Sequencing was performed on peripheral blood.

CDR3 amino acids: CASSPSMDRAYNEQFF. CDR3 sequence (DNA): TGTGCCAGCTCACCTTCCATGGACAGAGCCTACAATGAGCAGTTCTTC. The chain has TRBV18 and TRBJ2-1; TRBD1 might be the D (6 bases). With 3 bases removed from V and 2 bases from J, the gap between germline ends came to 14 bases. Looked up from germline, CDR1 is KGHSH and CDR2 is LQKENI. The CDR3 loop spans 16 amino acids.